This T cell receptor (beta chain) came from a study of shared clonotypes between healthy human individuals. Study-level points and caveats: Generation of non-shared clonotypes was less probable than generation of clonotypes shared by all four donors.

In the original workflow: Filtering was not the same, since immunoSEQ gave junction-only sequences without quality scores. Data came from immunoSEQ multiplex PCR; TCRdb stores just in-frame clones and leaves some out. Clone size and the V and J calls come from that table; the DNA yielded D and trimming. The sample consists of about 1 million clones, around 74% of them appearing once. CDR3 length: 14 amino acids. Per the germline V gene, CDR1 is LNHDA and CDR2 is SQIVND (reference sequence). The V end lost 4 bases, the J end lost 2 bases, and 11 bases lay between the germline ends. Nashville, Tennessee was home to all donors, who were Caucasian adults. Remarks on this clone: Its antigen is not known.

J is TRBJ1-2 and V is TRBV19; the D gene is possibly TRBD1 (6 bases). Sequencing used memory CD4+ T cells sorted from blood. The sample's subset: CD45RA-negative fraction. The sequence was collected from a man between 18 and 29 years old in good health. CDR3 bases: TGTGCCAGTAGTACAGGGGCAGGGAACTATGGCTACACCTTC. The encoded protein is CASSTGAGNYGYTF.